Reported below is one T cell receptor beta chain. Its cognate antigen has yet to be identified. Within one base of it there is no much larger clone, and no base qualities were kept. Donors were a few dozen systemically healthy Caucasian individuals from Russia aged roughly 6 to 90 years. Ten milliliters of peripheral blood were drawn from each donor into EDTA-treated Vacutainer tubes. Ficoll-Paque density-gradient centrifugation was used to isolate PBMCs, with at least 6.5 million per sample. Trizol reagent was used to extract total RNA from the PBMCs, yielding at least 6 micrograms per sample. The percentages of naive CD45RAhigh/CD27high T cells were determined by flow cytometry on a PBMC aliquot from every donor. The data belong to a study of blood T cells in healthy people across ages (dated by TCRdb to between 2015 and 2016). Background for the entire study: In model experiments, template switching captured roughly one uniquely barcoded TCR beta cDNA molecule for every two T cells. To track age-related changes in TCR beta repertoire diversity, the study relied on deep sequencing normalized with unique cDNA molecular identifiers. Four age groups were formed from the donors: young (average approximately 15 years), middle-aged (just under 40), aged (under 70) and long-lived (less than 85). To avoid experimental bias, donors of different ages were randomly spread across the sequencing lanes. Two additional independent replicas of 1 million unique cDNA reads from the same blood draw were analyzed for two donors (one aged 18 to 30 and one aged 80 or older). Study-wide findings and limitations: The CMV infection status of donors was not known, potentially confounding age-related changes in expanded clonotypes. A strong correlation was found between observed TCR beta diversity and the percentage of naive T cells measured by flow cytometry. Estimates of total diversity based on one million sequenced T cells were regarded as lower bounds and as underestimates. Compared with the aged group, the long-lived group had more naive CD4+ T cells, fewer expanded clones and increased TCR diversity, suggesting age selection. Conclusive comparison of naive and antigen-experienced compartments was prevented by the profiling of bulk unsorted PBMCs. As age increased, observed TCR beta diversity per million T cells dropped in a roughly linear way, and a significant reduction was already evident by age 40.

From cysteine to phenylalanine, the CDR3 is 13 amino acids long. The kept DNA is CDR3 alone, 39 bases in frame from the first base. V drops 6 bases and J drops 0 bases, leaving 7 bases in between. CDR1 and CDR2 (MRHNA, SNTAGT) derive from the germline V gene. Preparation of the library involved 5' RACE. The sequencer was an Illumina HiSeq 2500. A second PCR of about 7 to 12 cycles was run with a J-beta primer mix and a sample-barcoded 5' primer. Each TCR beta cDNA molecule received a unique molecular identifier from a template-switch 5' adaptor carrying 12 random nucleotides. At least 2.5 million CDR3-containing paired-end reads were obtained from each sample. First-strand cDNA was synthesized from all RNA with the Mint cDNA synthesis kit, primed by a TRBC-specific oligonucleotide. After uracil-DNA glycosylase treatment, a first 18-cycle PCR used universal primers M1SS and BC2_uni_R on all cDNA. As for the authors' bioinformatics: For normalization, 1 million high-quality reads, each with a distinct molecular identifier, were randomly selected from each sample. Instead of being binned into consensus sequences, reads with shared molecular identifiers were discarded. MiTCR, with a Q25 quality threshold and the strictest error-elimination algorithm, was used for CDR3 identification, clonotype clustering and error correction. A nonparametric unseen species model using Euler transformation provided a lower-bound estimate of total TCR beta diversity. The public reads were quality trimmed at Q25 with fastp and then assembled into clones with MiXCR by TCRdb, keeping productive beta chains. Rows are unified per CDR3 protein, each entry keeping the most common DNA and genes. The V and J calls were not made by the authors but by TCRdb's processing. In all, the sample holds 540,000 or so distinct CDR3 sequences, and roughly 48% of those were seen once. 20% to 25% of the sample belongs to the ten largest clones.

This clonotype was obtained from a man aged 80 or over in good health. The rearranged segments are TRBV6-4 and TRBJ2-3; no D gene can be assigned with confidence. Sequenced material: blood. The CDR3 amino acid sequence is: CASRETSTDTQYF. The DNA sequence is given as TGTGCCAGCAGGGAGACTAGCACAGATACGCAGTATTTT.